This TCR beta chain was sequenced during a study of blood T cell repertoires in COVID-19. Study information: Some COVID-19 samples were acute and others convalescent; all came from the United States, Italy and Spain. Sample material is recorded as cDNA or gDNA derived from T cells, B-cell-depleted T cells, or PBMCs.

This clone was counted a single time. This CDR3 spans 16 amino acids. Germline values: CDR1 MNHEY, CDR2 SVGAGI. With 0 bases clipped from V and 10 bases from J, the junction kept 5 bases outside the gene matches. This table comes from immunoSEQ multiplex PCR, and its TCRdb copy is limited to in-frame clones, with some not included. The table includes about 150,000 clones, about 90% detected once. Material: peripheral blood. The chain joins TRBV6-5 to TRBJ1-6; TRBD1 matches at 11 bases. The clonotype was recovered from a man aged 50 to 59 with acute or convalescent COVID-19. Here the CDR3 reads CASSYSAGTGGSPLHF. The DNA of the CDR3 is TGTGCCAGCAGTTACTCGGCCGGGACAGGGGGGTCACCCCTCCACTTT.